This T cell receptor (beta chain) comes out of a study of regulatory T cells in long-lasting Graves disease. Overall study findings and caveats: TCR diversity was lower in persistent than newly diagnosed Graves' disease.

Germline V CDR1 and CDR2: SEHNR, FQNEAQ (reference sequence). The V gene lost 2 bases and the J gene lost 7 bases, with 15 bases spanning the gap. The CDR3 is made up of 16 amino acids. Arm-PCR with iRepertoire HTBI primers amplified the CDR3 regions for these TCR beta libraries. TCRdb ran MiXCR on the multiplex PCR reads and lists one entry per CDR3 protein. The sample records a few hundred thousand distinct CDR3 sequences, roughly 24% being singletons. Points on this clonotype: Its matching antigen is unknown.

Time point here: persistent/refractory GD, antithyroid drugs over 5 years with positive TRAb. PBMCs provided the RNA from which the TCR library was made. This chain connects TRBV7-9 to TRBJ1-6; D unclear. This receptor was taken from a woman aged 40 to 50 with Graves disease. Sequenced material: peripheral blood mononuclear cells (PBMCs), taken when the disease was refractory, from a patient treated with antithyroid drugs. Here the CDR3 reads CASSLSIPYGNSPLHF. CDR3 bases: TGTGCCAGCAGCTTATCTATCCCCTACGGGAATTCACCCCTCCACTTT.